This T cell receptor beta chain is from a study of T cells in Graves' hyperthyroidism and ophthalmopathy. Findings and caveats of the study: From stable hyperthyroidism, ophthalmopathy was separated by a 13 V-J model. Blood also held most thyroid clonotypes expanded beyond 0.001.

This clonotype has a handful of counts. Its target is unknown. The CDR3 carries no conserved terminal phenylalanine or tryptophan, so it likely arises from a read error. In the ophthalmopathy cohort, Clinical Activity Score was at least 3, NOSPECS grade at least 4, and duration under 3 months. Diagnostic assessment was based on clinical symptoms, serum thyroxine and TRAb, thyroid ultrasound and orbital computed tomography. Amplified TCR beta CDR3 regions came from RNA transcripts. In the first-round RT-PCR of the TCR CDR3, the HTBI primer set was used. Via MiXCR, TCRdb re-called the multiplex PCR reads, giving one row per CDR3 protein. The sample has around 570,000 distinct CDR3 sequences; 20% are singletons. The CDR3 has 16 residues. With 3 bases removed from V and 1 base from J, the gap between germline ends came to 15 bases. In germline, CDR1 is MDHEN, CDR2 SYDVKM.

The sequence came from a man between 40 and 49 years old with Graves' ophthalmopathy. The sequenced material came from blood. The chain employs TRBV28 and TRBJ1-1; no clear D gene. DNA for the CDR3: TGTGCCAGCAGTTTCCGATTCGGGCTGGGGAACACTGAAGCTTTCTCT. Its translation: CASSFRFGLGNTEAFS.